The source of this TCR beta chain is a study of beta chain features in type 1 diabetes. The CDR3 sequence is 16 residues long. Unmatched junction bases numbered 4, after V lost 1 base and J lost 3 bases. The germline V gene encodes CDR1 SGHRS and CDR2 YFSETQ. Study outcomes and limitations: Among all four CD4+ subsets, Type 1 diabetes patients had TCRB CDR3s that were moderately but significantly shorter.

A remark on this clone: The target antigen is unknown.

Every bit of the isolated RNA underwent reverse transcription, so sequencing read expressed TCRB transcripts. Sequencing used immunoSEQ multiplex PCR; TCRdb keeps in-frame clones, though not all of them. Of some 160,000 clones listed, approximately 9.1% were seen once; the top ten hold 0.7%. The TCR originated in a woman aged 25-40 years with type 1 diabetes. What was sequenced was central memory CD4+ T cells from blood. The V call is TRBV5-1, the J call TRBJ2-1, with 10 nucleotides matching TRBD2. DNA for the CDR3: TGCGCCAGCAGCTTGAGTTTAGCGGGGGGCTACAATGAGCAGTTCTTC. It translates to CASSLSLAGGYNEQFF. Drawing the rest from reference TRBV5-1 and TRBJ2-1, the complete variable domain is KAGVTQTPRYLIKTRGQQVTLSCSPISGHRSVSWYQQTPGQGLQFLFEYFSETQRNKGNFPGRFSGRQFSNSRSEMNVSTLELGDSALYLCASSLSLAGGYNEQFFGPGTRLTVL.